The 31 T cell receptor beta chains below were found in one sample sequenced in a study of T-cell reconstitution after alpha-beta-depleted transplantation in children. Preparation of the TCRbeta library was carried out with unique molecular identifiers. In TCRdb, the PCR reads were re-called with MiXCR into one record per CDR3 protein. The sample yields about 300,000 distinct CDR3 sequences, about a tenth seen once. The material sequenced was PBMCs, taken before TCRalphabeta/CD19-depleted stem cell transplant. Receptor source: a boy younger than two with acute myeloid leukemia, due to receive a stem cell transplant.

This clonotype was observed a handful of times. This chain connects TRBV6-5 to TRBJ1-1; 10 bases map to TRBD1. Germline V gene data show CDR1 as MNHEY and CDR2 as SVGAGI. The CDR3 length is 13 residues. J lost 8 bases, V lost 0 bases, and 0 bases had no gene match. CDR3 DNA sequence: TGTGCCAGCAGTTACTCGGGACAGGGGGAAGCTTTCTTT. Protein product: CASSYSGQGEAFF.

This clonotype was seen many times. This sequence joins TRBV15 and TRBJ2-4; 13 nucleotides agree with TRBD2. Looked up from germline, CDR1 is LNHNV and CDR2 is YYDKDF (reference sequence). The V gene end was trimmed by 4 bases and the J gene end by 9 bases; junction bases not matched to a gene: 12. This CDR3 comprises 17 residues. This CDR3 is CATSNIGLAGARGIQYF. The CDR3 region has the DNA TGTGCCACCAGCAACATAGGACTAGCGGGGGCCAGGGGCATTCAGTACTTC. Full variable domain (remainder filled in from reference TRBV15 and TRBJ2-4): DAMVIQNPRYQVTQFGKPVTLSCSQTLNHNVMYWYQQKSSQAPKLLFHYYDKDFNNEADTPDNFQSRRPNTSFCFLDIRSPGLGDTAMYLCATSNIGLAGARGIQYFGAGTRLSVL.

This clonotype has a handful of counts. This sequence joins TRBV7-3 and TRBJ2-5, with D perhaps being TRBD1 or TRBD2 (5 bases each). The CDR3 totals 14 residues. The V and J ends lost 2 bases and 5 bases respectively, with 12 bases between them. Germline values: CDR1 SGHTA, CDR2 FQGTGA. CDR3 sequence reads: CASSLRAGSETQYF. The CDR3 DNA follows: TGTGCCAGCAGCTTACGGGCAGGGAGCGAGACCCAGTACTTC.

The table lists this clonotype with a few counts. This rearrangement joins TRBV11-2 to TRBJ2-7; 8 bases fit TRBD1. V lost 1 base and J lost 2; bases outside the gene matches: 10. CDR3 length: 17 residues. Germline loops: CDR1 SGHAT, CDR2 FQNNGV. In DNA, the CDR3 is TGTGCCAGCAGCTTAGTGGCAACAGGGGGACAGGCCTACGAGCAGTACTTC. Its translation: CASSLVATGGQAYEQYF.

This clonotype was detected only a few times. This chain's CDR3 is CSAKGRVSTDTQYF. Here the CDR3 DNA reads TGCAGTGCTAAGGGCAGGGTGTCAACAGATACGCAGTATTTT. V is TRBV20-1 and J is TRBJ2-3; TRBD1 is a possible D gene (5 bases). There are 14 residues in the CDR3. The germline V gene encodes CDR1 DFQATT and CDR2 SNEGSKA (reference sequence). V dropped 4 bases and J dropped 3 bases, with 14 bases sitting between them.

In the case of this clonotype: It may be a read error: a sequence one base away is much more abundant. The chain uses TRBV7-2 and TRBJ2-3; D not resolved. The CDR3 contains 14 residues. CDR1 is SGHTA, CDR2 FQGNSA, per germline. The CDR3 reads CASSFDPTTETQYF. In DNA, the CDR3 is TGTGCCAGCAGCTTCGACCCTACAACAGAAACGCAGTATTTT.

This clonotype was observed many times. The chain is built from TRBV7-9 and TRBJ2-3; D is ambiguous. CDR1 is SEHNR and CDR2 is FQNEAQ in the germline V gene (reference sequence). Deletions cut 1 base from V and 1 base from J, with 9 bases between. CDR3 length: 15 residues. In DNA form, the CDR3 reads TGTGCCAGCAGCTTAGTAGAGCTGGGCACAGATACGCAGTATTTT. It yields the protein CASSLVELGTDTQYF.

This chain uses TRBV20-1 with TRBJ2-2; 9 nucleotides line up with TRBD1. V dropped 5 bases and J dropped 4; count of bases not matched to a gene: 5. The germline gives CDR1 DFQATT, CDR2 SNEGSKA (reference sequence). The CDR3 loop spans 14 amino acids. DNA of the CDR3: TGCAGTGCTGAACAGGGGGCGATCACCGGGGAGCTGTTTTTT. Amino acid sequence: CSAEQGAITGELFF.

This clonotype was detected many times. The chain couples TRBV20-1 to TRBJ1-2; D not resolved. The CDR3 runs to 11 residues. CDR1 is DFQATT, CDR2 SNEGSKA, per germline (reference sequence). Deletions cut 4 bases from V and 5 bases from J, with 8 bases between. CDR3 in amino acids: CSATPVYGYTF. The CDR3 DNA follows: TGCAGTGCTACGCCGGTATATGGCTACACCTTC.

This clonotype was detected many times. The chain recombines TRBV28 with TRBJ1-2; D gene ambiguous. Looked up from germline, CDR1 is MDHEN and CDR2 is SYDVKM. The CDR3 sequence is 12 residues long. Trimming removed 4 bases at V and 2 bases at J, with 5 bases between. CDR3 region: CASSYQNYGYTF. DNA for the CDR3: TGTGCCAGCAGTTACCAAAACTATGGCTACACCTTC.

The table lists this clonotype with many counts. This sequence joins TRBV9 and TRBJ2-5; D is perhaps TRBD2 (6 bases). CDR1 SGDLS and CDR2 YYNGEE come from the germline V gene. V lost 4 bases, J lost 5 bases, and 21 bases lay in between. The length of the CDR3 is 16 residues. The CDR3: CASSRAGRSLRETQYF. The DNA for the CDR3 is TGTGCCAGCAGCCGGGCCGGGAGATCCCTCCGGGAGACCCAGTACTTC.

There are a few counts of this clonotype. The gene calls are TRBV11-2 and TRBJ2-1, with 11 nucleotides matching TRBD1. The CDR3 spans 16 residues. V dropped 3 bases and J dropped 5; count of bases not matched to a gene: 6. In germline, CDR1 is SGHAT, CDR2 FQNNGV. CDR3 sequence: CASSFRDRGGHNEQFF. The CDR3 DNA reads TGTGCCAGCAGCTTTCGGGACAGGGGGGGACACAATGAGCAGTTCTTC. Full variable domain (rest looked up from reference TRBV11-2 and TRBJ2-1): EAGVAQSPRYKIIEKRQSVAFWCNPISGHATLYWYQQILGQGPKLLIQFQNNGVVDDSQLPKDRFSAERLKGVDSTLKIQPAKLEDSAVYLCASSFRDRGGHNEQFFGPGTRLTVL.

V is TRBV19 and J is TRBJ2-2, with 12 bases aligning to TRBD2. Germline assignment: CDR1 LNHDA and CDR2 SQIVND (reference sequence). CDR3 size: 18 residues. Losses at the gene ends were 5 bases for V and 5 bases for J; bases not matched to a gene: 12. CDR3 residues: CASSPRLAGAPGTGELFF. The DNA of the CDR3 is TGTGCCAGTAGTCCGAGACTAGCGGGAGCCCCGGGGACCGGGGAGCTGTTTTTT.

This clonotype was seen ten or more times. The chain uses TRBV10-3 and TRBJ2-3; 13 positions match TRBD2. CDR3 length: 16 residues. V was clipped by 7 bases and J by 2 bases; unmatched bases: 6. Germline V gene sequence: CDR1 ENHRY, CDR2 SYGVKD. CDR3 sequence: CAIMPGLAGITDTQYF. CDR3 coding DNA: TGTGCCATCATGCCGGGACTAGCGGGGATCACAGATACGCAGTATTTT.

J is TRBJ1-4 and V is TRBV6-1; possibly TRBD1 for D (6 bases). This CDR3 has 18 amino acids. Germline lookup yields CDR1 MNHNS and CDR2 SASEGT. The ends were cut back, 4 bases at V and 0 bases at J, with 18 bases in the middle. CDR3 amino acids: CASSVYRALHSTNEKLFF. For the CDR3, the DNA is TGTGCCAGCAGTGTGTACAGGGCGCTTCATTCAACTAATGAAAAACTGTTTTTT.

Turning to this clonotype: A read error may explain this, as a much larger clone is one base away. Since the CDR3 does not end with the conserved phenylalanine or tryptophan, this likely comes from a read error. V and J are TRBV10-3 and TRBJ2-5, with D uncertain. This CDR3 spans 11 amino acids. V was pared by 6 bases and J by 10 bases, with 12 bases between. Germline V gene sequence: CDR1 ENHRY, CDR2 SYGVKD. Here the CDR3 reads CAISDSNIQYS. The DNA for the CDR3 is TGTGCCATCAGCGATAGCAATATCCAGTACTCC.

This clonotype was seen more than once but under ten times. The chain uses TRBV3-1 and TRBJ2-3; D is unclear. Germline CDR1 LGHDT, CDR2 YNNKEL (reference sequence). The CDR3 is made up of 16 amino acids. V was pared by 4 bases and J by 0 bases, with 14 bases between. The CDR3 nucleotides read TGTGCCAGCAGCCCCTTTATGAAACCTAGCACAGATACGCAGTATTTT. Translation gives CASSPFMKPSTDTQYF.

This clonotype showed up just a few times. This chain joins TRBV10-3 and TRBJ2-3; the match to TRBD2 covers 10 bases. In germline, CDR1 is ENHRY, CDR2 SYGVKD. This CDR3 spans 15 amino acids. Trimming removed 11 bases from V and 2 bases from J; junction bases left unmatched: 10. The chain's CDR3 is CAVHLAGALTDTQYF. In nucleotides, the CDR3 is TGTGCCGTACATCTAGCGGGGGCGCTCACAGATACGCAGTATTTT.

Many counts were recorded for this clonotype. One end of the junction fails to match germline, which may point to a read error. V usage is TRBV5-1 and J usage is TRBJ2-2; D is undetermined. Germline CDR1 SGHRS, CDR2 YFSETQ. The CDR3 extends over 11 amino acids. The CDR3 sequence: CASSGTGELFF. As DNA, the CDR3 is TGTGCCAGCAGTGGTACCGGGGAGCTGTTTTTT.

The sample holds many counts of this clonotype. The chain employs TRBV2 and TRBJ2-7; 9 bases match TRBD2. The CDR3 is 14 residues long. Germline assignment: CDR1 SNHLY and CDR2 FYNNEI. Trimming at V came to 8 bases and at J to 1 base, leaving 6 bases not matched to a gene. CDR3 region: CASGKLAGSYEQYF. The CDR3 DNA reads as TGTGCCAGCGGTAAACTAGCGGGTTCCTACGAGCAGTACTTC.

This clonotype was counted ten times or more. The chain uses TRBV20-1 and TRBJ2-2; a weak D match, TRBD1 (6 bases). V shed 0 bases and J shed 1 base, with 9 bases lying between them. The length of the CDR3 is 15 residues. The germline gives CDR1 DFQATT, CDR2 SNEGSKA (reference sequence). This CDR3 reads CSAREQGRNTGELFF. As DNA, the CDR3 is TGCAGTGCTAGAGAGCAGGGGCGGAACACCGGGGAGCTGTTTTTT.

With regard to this clonotype: This may come from a read error, since a much larger clone is one base off. V gene TRBV12-3 or TRBV12-4 combines with J gene TRBJ2-5, with a tentative D call TRBD2 (6 bases). The CDR3 has 14 amino acids. The CDR3 bases are TGTGCCAGCAGCCCATCTAGCGACCAGGAGACCCAGTACTTC. It codes for CASSPSSDQETQYF.

This clonotype was seen many times. V gene TRBV7-6 combines with J gene TRBJ1-1, with 7 nucleotides matching TRBD1. This CDR3 has 15 residues. Germline CDR1 SGHVS, CDR2 FNYEAQ. Losses at the gene ends were 0 bases for V and 4 bases for J; bases not matched to a gene: 5. The CDR3 reads CASSLAGQGGTEAFF. In DNA, the CDR3 is TGTGCCAGCAGCTTAGCAGGGCAGGGGGGCACTGAAGCTTTCTTT.

This clonotype was found many times. This rearrangement joins TRBV7-2 to TRBJ2-3, with D perhaps TRBD2 (7 bases). V gave up 3 bases and J gave up 7 bases, with 14 bases separating them. Germline CDR1 is SGHTA and CDR2 is FQGNSA. The CDR3 loop spans 14 amino acids. For the CDR3, the DNA is TGTGCCAGCAGCTTTGGGGGGGCCACGAATACGCAGTATTTT. Amino acids: CASSFGGATNTQYF.

This clonotype was seen many times. The gene calls are TRBV20-1 and TRBJ1-2, with 8 bases identical to TRBD1. With 4 bases clipped from V and 6 bases from J, the junction kept 7 bases outside the gene matches. The CDR3 consists of 13 residues. Germline-derived CDR1 and CDR2 are DFQATT and SNEGSKA (reference sequence). CDR3 in DNA: TGCAGTGCTATCGGGGGACAGGTGGATGGCTACACCTTC. Protein: CSAIGGQVDGYTF.

The chain is built from TRBV21-1 and TRBJ2-7. TRBV21-1 counts as a pseudogene. The CDR3 has 10 residues. The CDR3: CASGCWEQYF. Written as DNA, the CDR3 is TGTGCCAGCGGTTGCTGGGAGCAGTACTTC.

The rearrangement joins TRBV6-5 to TRBJ2-7; TRBD1 matches 10 bases. Germline trimming cut 2 bases from V and 2 bases from J; bases unmatched to any gene: 3. Germline CDR1 is MNHEY and CDR2 is SVGAGI. This CDR3 region has 15 residues. In nucleotides, the CDR3 is TGTGCCAGCAGTTACGGGGACAGGGGAGCCTACGAGCAGTACTTC. Translating it yields CASSYGDRGAYEQYF.

This clonotype was observed many times. The CDR3 is CASSHTGTGGRGAQHF. In DNA, the CDR3 is TGTGCCAGCAGCCACACCGGGACAGGGGGCCGTGGAGCCCAGCATTTT. This rearrangement joins TRBV3-1 to TRBJ1-5; 12 nucleotides line up with TRBD1. This CDR3 spans 16 amino acids. Trimming at V came to 3 bases and at J to 11 bases, leaving 11 bases not matched to a gene. CDR1 is LGHDT, CDR2 YNNKEL, per germline (reference sequence).

Remarks on this clonotype: A much larger clone differs from this one at a single base, so this may be a read error. The gene calls are TRBV7-9 and TRBJ2-7; 8 bases match TRBD1. Germline CDR1 is SEHNR and CDR2 is FQNEAQ (reference sequence). This CDR3 has 14 residues. The CDR3 here is CGSSPTTGEDEQYF. Written as DNA, the CDR3 is TGTGGCAGCAGCCCCACGACAGGGGAGGACGAGCAGTACTTC.

This clonotype was observed many times. For the CDR3, the DNA is TGTGCCAGCAGTTATGTCAGTCGCAACTATGGCTACACCTTC. Translation gives CASSYVSRNYGYTF. This chain joins TRBV6-2 or TRBV6-3 and TRBJ1-2; D gene uncertain. The germline CDR1 and CDR2 sequences are MNHEY and SVGEGT. The CDR3 has 14 amino acids. Trimming removed 3 bases from V and 2 bases from J, with 10 bases in between.

This clonotype has at least ten counts. The gene calls are TRBV20-1 and TRBJ2-1; D is perhaps TRBD2 (5 bases). Per germline, CDR1 DFQATT and CDR2 SNEGSKA (reference sequence). The CDR3 runs to 13 residues. With 3 bases removed from V and 2 bases from J, the gap between germline ends came to 8 bases. CDR3 coding DNA: TGCAGTGCTAGCTCTAGCCCCTACAATGAGCAGTTCTTC. Translated: CSASSSPYNEQFF.